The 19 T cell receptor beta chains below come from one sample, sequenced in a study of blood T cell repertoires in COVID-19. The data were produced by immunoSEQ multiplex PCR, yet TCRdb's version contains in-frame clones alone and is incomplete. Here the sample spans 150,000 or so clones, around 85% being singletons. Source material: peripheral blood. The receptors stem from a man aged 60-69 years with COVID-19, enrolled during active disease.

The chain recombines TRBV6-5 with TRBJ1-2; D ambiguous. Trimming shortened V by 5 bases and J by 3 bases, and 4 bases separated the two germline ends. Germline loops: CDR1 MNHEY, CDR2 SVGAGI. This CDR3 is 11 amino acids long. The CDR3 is CASSRDYGYTF. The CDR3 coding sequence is TGTGCCAGCAGTAGAGACTATGGCTACACCTTC.

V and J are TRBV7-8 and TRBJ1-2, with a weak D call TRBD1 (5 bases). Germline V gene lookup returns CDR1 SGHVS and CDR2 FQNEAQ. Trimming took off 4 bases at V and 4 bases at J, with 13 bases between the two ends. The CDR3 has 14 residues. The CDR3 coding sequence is TGTGCCAGCAGCTCAGACAGTGCCGTCTATGGCTACACCTTC. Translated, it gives CASSSDSAVYGYTF.

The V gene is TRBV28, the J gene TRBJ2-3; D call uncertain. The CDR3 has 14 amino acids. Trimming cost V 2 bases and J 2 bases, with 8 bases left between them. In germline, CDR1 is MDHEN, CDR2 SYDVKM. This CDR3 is CASSLTTNTDTQYF. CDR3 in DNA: TGTGCCAGCAGTTTAACCACTAACACAGATACGCAGTATTTT.

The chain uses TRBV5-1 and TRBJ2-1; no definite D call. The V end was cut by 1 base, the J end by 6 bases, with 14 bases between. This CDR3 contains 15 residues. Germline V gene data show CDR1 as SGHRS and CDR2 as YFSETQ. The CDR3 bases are TGCGCCAGCAGCTTGTTGGTGATGTTTAGCAATGAGCAGTTCTTC. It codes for CASSLLVMFSNEQFF.

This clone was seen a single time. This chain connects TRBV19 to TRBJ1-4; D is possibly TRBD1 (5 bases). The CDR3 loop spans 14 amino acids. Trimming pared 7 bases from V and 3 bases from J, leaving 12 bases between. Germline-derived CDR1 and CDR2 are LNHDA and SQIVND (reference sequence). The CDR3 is CASTPGIANEKLFF. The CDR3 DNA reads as TGTGCCAGTACCCCAGGGATAGCTAATGAAAAACTGTTTTTT.

CDR3 region: CASKLAGGTDTQYF. The CDR3 bases are TGTGCCAGTAAACTAGCGGGAGGAACAGATACGCAGTATTTT. This chain links TRBV7-2 with TRBJ2-3; 12 bases fit TRBD2. V gave up 9 bases and J gave up 3 bases; unmatched junction bases: 4. Per the germline V gene, CDR1 is SGHTA and CDR2 is FQGNSA. The CDR3 spans 14 residues.

For the CDR3, the DNA is TGTGCCAGCAGTTCCGGCAGGGTCATATACATCTATGGCTACACCTTC. Amino acids: CASSSGRVIYIYGYTF. This chain uses TRBV6-2 or TRBV6-3 with TRBJ1-2; tentative D call: TRBD1 (5 bases). V lost 4 bases, J lost 4 bases, and 19 bases lay in between. The germline V gene has CDR1 MNHEY and CDR2 SVGEGT. The CDR3 has 16 residues.

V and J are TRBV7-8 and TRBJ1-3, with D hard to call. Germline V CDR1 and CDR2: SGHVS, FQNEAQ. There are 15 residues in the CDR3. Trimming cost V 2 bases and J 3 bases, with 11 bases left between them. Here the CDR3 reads CASSLSRQNGNTIYF. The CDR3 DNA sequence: TGTGCCAGCAGCTTAAGCAGACAAAATGGAAACACCATATATTTT. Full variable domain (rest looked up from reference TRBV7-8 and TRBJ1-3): GAGVSQSPRYKVAKRGQDVALRCDPISGHVSLFWYQQALGQGPEFLTYFQNEAQLDKSGLPSDRFFAERPEGSVSTLKIQRTQQEDSAVYLCASSLSRQNGNTIYFGEGSWLTVV.

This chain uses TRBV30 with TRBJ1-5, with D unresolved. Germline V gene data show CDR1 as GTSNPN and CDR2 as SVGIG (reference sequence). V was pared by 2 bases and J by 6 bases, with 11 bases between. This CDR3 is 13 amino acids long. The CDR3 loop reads CAWSPSPGQPQHF. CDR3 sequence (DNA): TGTGCCTGGAGTCCCTCCCCCGGTCAGCCCCAGCATTTT.

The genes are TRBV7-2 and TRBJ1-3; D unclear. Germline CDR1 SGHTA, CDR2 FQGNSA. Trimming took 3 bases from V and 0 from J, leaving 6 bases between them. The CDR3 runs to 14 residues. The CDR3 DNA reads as TGTGCCAGCAGCTTCACAAGCTCTGGAAACACCATATATTTT. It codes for CASSFTSSGNTIYF.

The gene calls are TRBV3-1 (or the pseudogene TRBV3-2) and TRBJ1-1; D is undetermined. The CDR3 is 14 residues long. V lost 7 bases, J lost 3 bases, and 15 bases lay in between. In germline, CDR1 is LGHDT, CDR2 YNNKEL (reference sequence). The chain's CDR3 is CASNKHGRDTEAFF. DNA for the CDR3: TGTGCCAGCAACAAACACGGGCGGGACACTGAAGCTTTCTTT.

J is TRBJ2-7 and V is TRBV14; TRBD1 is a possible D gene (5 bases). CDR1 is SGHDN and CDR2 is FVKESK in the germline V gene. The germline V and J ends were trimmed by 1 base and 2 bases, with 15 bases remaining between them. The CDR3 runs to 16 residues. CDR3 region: CASSQAVGPLAYEQYF. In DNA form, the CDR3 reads TGTGCCAGCAGCCAAGCGGTGGGGCCTCTAGCCTACGAGCAGTACTTC.

Here the CDR3 DNA reads TGTGCCAGCAGCTTAGAAGGCCGACTAGGCGCCGGGGAGCTGTTTTTT. It yields the protein CASSLEGRLGAGELFF. This chain joins TRBV7-9 and TRBJ2-2, with D maybe TRBD2 (6 bases). V was shortened by 1 base and J by 6 bases, with 15 bases between the two germline ends. CDR1 is SEHNR, CDR2 FQNEAQ, per germline (reference sequence). The CDR3 contains 16 residues.

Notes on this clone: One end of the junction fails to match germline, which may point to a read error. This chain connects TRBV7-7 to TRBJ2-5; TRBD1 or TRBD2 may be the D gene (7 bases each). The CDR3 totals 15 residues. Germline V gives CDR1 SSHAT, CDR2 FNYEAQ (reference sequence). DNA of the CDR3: TGTGCTAGCAGCTTAGGGGGCGGGGGTGAAGAGACCCAGTACTTC. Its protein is CASSLGGGGEETQYF.

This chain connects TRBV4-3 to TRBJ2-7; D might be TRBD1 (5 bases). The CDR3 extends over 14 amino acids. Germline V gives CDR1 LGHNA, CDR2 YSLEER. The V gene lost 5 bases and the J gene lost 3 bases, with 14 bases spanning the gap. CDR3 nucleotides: TGCGCCAGCAGCAAGATAGGGGCCTACTACGAGCAGTACTTC. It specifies CASSKIGAYYEQYF.

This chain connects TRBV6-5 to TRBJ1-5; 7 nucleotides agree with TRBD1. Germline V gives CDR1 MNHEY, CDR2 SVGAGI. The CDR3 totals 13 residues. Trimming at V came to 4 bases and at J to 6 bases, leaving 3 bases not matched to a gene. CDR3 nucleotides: TGTGCCAGCAGTTCCCCAGGGGGTCAGCCCCAGCATTTT. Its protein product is CASSSPGGQPQHF.

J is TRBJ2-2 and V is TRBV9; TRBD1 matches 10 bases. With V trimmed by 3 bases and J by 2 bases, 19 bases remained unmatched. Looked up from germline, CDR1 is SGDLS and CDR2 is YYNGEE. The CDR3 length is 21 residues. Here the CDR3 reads CASSAPGTGDRPIINTGELFF. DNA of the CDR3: TGTGCCAGCAGCGCCCCCGGGACAGGGGACAGACCAATCATTAACACCGGGGAGCTGTTTTTT. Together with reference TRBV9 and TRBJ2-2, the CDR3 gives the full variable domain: DSGVTQTPKHLITATGQRVTLRCSPRSGDLSVYWYQQSLDQGLQFLIQYYNGEERAKGNILERFSAQQFPDLHSELNLSSLELGDSALYFCASSAPGTGDRPIINTGELFFGEGSRLTVL.

Written as DNA, the CDR3 is TGTGCCAGCAGTTCCGCTAGCGGGGGGTCCTACAATGAGCAGTTCTTC. This sequence encodes CASSSASGGSYNEQFF. The gene calls are TRBV28 and TRBJ2-1; 11 bases match TRBD2. Germline values: CDR1 MDHEN, CDR2 SYDVKM. The CDR3 spans 16 residues. The V segment lost 4 bases and the J segment 1 base; nucleotides outside the gene matches: 3.

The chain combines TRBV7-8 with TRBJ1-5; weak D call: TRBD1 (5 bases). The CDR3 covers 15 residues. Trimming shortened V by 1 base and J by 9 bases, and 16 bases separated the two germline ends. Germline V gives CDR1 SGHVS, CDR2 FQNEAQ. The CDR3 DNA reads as TGTGCCAGCAGCTTAGGACAGATCGGATTGACGCCCCAGCATTTT. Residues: CASSLGQIGLTPQHF.